Below, 2 T cell receptor beta chains from the same sample are listed, as sequenced in a study of cytomegalovirus exposure and HLA in healthy donors. Data came from immunoSEQ multiplex PCR; TCRdb stores just in-frame clones and leaves some out. The data contain 150,000 or so clones, 94% of them singletons. Material: PBMCs. The receptors shown here come from a man between 18 and 35 years old in good health and CMV-seropositive.

The genes are TRBV18 and TRBJ2-5; 8 bases line up with TRBD2. The length of the CDR3 is 14 residues. Looked up from germline, CDR1 is KGHSH and CDR2 is LQKENI. The V and J ends lost 1 base and 7 bases, in that order; junction bases with no gene match: 5. The CDR3 reads CASSPLAGLGTQYF. CDR3 in DNA: TGTGCCAGCTCACCACTAGCGGGGCTAGGGACCCAGTACTTC. Together with reference TRBV18 and TRBJ2-5, the CDR3 gives the full variable domain: NAGVMQNPRHLVRRRGQEARLRCSPMKGHSHVYWYRQLPEEGLKFMVYLQKENIIDESGMPKERFSAEFPKEGPSILRIQQVVRGDSAAYFCASSPLAGLGTQYFGPGTRLLVL.

The CDR3 spells CASSEGLPNTGELFF. CDR3 nucleotide sequence: TGTGCCAGCAGCGAGGGACTGCCGAACACCGGGGAGCTGTTTTTT. The gene calls are TRBV11-3 and TRBJ2-2; tentative D call: TRBD2 (6 bases). V was cut by 5 bases and J by 0 bases, with 10 bases left in between. The germline V gene has CDR1 SGHNT and CDR2 YENEEA. The CDR3 totals 15 residues.